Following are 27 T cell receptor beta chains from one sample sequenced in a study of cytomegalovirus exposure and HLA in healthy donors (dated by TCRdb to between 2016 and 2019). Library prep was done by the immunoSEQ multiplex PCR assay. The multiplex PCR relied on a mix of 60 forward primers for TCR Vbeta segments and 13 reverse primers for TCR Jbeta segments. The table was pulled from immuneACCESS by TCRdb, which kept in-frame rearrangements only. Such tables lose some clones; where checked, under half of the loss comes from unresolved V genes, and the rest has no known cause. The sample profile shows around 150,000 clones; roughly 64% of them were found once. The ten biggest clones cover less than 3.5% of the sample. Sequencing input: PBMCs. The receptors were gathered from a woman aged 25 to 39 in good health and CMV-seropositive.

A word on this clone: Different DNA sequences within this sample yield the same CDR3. The CDR3 protein is CASSPGQGDYEQYF. The CDR3 DNA follows: TGTGCCAGCAGTCCGGGACAGGGAGACTACGAGCAGTACTTC. The chain joins TRBV7-2 to TRBJ2-7; 9 nucleotides agree with TRBD1. The CDR3 contains 14 residues. V shed 6 bases, J shed 3 bases, and the junction held 6 bases outside the gene matches. Looked up from germline, CDR1 is SGHTA and CDR2 is FQGNSA.

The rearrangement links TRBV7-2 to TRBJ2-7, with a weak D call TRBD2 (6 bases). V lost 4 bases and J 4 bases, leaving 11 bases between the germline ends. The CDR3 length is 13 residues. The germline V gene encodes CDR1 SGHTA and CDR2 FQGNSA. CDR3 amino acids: CASSSGLEYEQYF. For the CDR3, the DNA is TGTGCCAGCAGCTCGGGACTGGAGTACGAGCAGTACTTC.

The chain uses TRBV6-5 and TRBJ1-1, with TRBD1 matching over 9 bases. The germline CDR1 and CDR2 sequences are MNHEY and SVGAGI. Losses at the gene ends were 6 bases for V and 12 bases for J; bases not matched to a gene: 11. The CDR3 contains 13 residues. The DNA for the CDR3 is TGTGCCAGCAGCCGTCAGGGGACAGGGCCGACTTTCTTT. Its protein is CASSRQGTGPTFF.

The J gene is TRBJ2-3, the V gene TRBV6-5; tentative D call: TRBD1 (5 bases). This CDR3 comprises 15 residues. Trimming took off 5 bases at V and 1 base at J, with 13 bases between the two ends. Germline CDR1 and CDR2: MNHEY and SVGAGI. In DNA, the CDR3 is TGTGCCAGCAGTGCAAGGGGTCCCGGCACAGATACGCAGTATTTT. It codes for CASSARGPGTDTQYF.

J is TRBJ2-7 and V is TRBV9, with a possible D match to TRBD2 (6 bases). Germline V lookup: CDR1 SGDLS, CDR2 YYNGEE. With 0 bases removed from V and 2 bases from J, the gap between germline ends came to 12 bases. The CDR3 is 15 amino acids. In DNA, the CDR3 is TGTGCCAGCAGCGTAGCGGCGGGAATGCCCTACGAGCAGTACTTC. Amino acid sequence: CASSVAAGMPYEQYF.

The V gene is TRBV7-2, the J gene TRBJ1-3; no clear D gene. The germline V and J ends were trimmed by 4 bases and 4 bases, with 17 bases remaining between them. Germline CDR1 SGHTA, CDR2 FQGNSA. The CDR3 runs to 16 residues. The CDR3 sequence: CASSSWRYPGGNTIYF. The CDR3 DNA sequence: TGTGCCAGCAGCTCGTGGAGGTACCCGGGAGGAAACACCATATATTTT.

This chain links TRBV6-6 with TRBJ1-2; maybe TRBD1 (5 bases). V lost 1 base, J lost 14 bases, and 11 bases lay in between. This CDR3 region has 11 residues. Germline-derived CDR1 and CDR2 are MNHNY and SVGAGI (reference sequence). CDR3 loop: CASSYWWGDTF. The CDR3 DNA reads TGTGCCAGCAGTTACTGGTGGGGGGATACCTTC.

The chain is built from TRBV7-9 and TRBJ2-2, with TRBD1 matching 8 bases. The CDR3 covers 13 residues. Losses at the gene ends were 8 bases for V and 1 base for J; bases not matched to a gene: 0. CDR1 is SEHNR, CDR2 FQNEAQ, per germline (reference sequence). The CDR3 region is CASGTGNTGELFF. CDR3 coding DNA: TGTGCCAGCGGGACAGGGAACACCGGGGAGCTGTTTTTT.

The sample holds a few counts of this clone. In DNA, the CDR3 is TGTGCCAGCAGTCGAACGGGAGGGCTGCCCAATGAGCAGTTCTTC. Translation gives CASSRTGGLPNEQFF. The chain joins TRBV6-4 to TRBJ2-1, with 8 nucleotides matching TRBD2. V lost 5 bases, J lost 6 bases, and 9 bases stayed unmatched. The V gene's germline CDR1 is MRHNA and CDR2 SNTAGT. The CDR3 extends over 15 amino acids.

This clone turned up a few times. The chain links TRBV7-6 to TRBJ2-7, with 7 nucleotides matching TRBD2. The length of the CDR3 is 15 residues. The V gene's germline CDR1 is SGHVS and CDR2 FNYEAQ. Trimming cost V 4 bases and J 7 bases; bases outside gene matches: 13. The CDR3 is CASSSRQRGGGEQYF. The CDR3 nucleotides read TGTGCCAGCAGCTCCCGACAGCGGGGAGGAGGGGAGCAGTACTTC. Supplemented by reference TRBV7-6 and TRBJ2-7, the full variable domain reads GAGVSQSPRYKVTKRGQDVALRCDPISGHVSLYWYRQALGQGPEFLTYFNYEAQQDKSGLPNDRFSAERPEGSISTLTIQRTEQRDSAMYRCASSSRQRGGGEQYFGPGTRLTVT.

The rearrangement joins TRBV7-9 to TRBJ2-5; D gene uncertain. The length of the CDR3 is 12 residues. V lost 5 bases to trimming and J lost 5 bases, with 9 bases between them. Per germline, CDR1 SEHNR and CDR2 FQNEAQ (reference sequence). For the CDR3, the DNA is TGTGCCAGCAGCCCTGAGGCGGAGACCCAGTACTTC. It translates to CASSPEAETQYF.

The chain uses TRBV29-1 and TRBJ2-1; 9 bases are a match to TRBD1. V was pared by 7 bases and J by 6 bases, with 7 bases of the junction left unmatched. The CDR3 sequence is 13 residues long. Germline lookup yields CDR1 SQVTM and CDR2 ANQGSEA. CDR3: CSADRGESNEQFF. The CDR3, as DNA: TGCAGCGCGGACAGGGGAGAATCCAATGAGCAGTTCTTC.

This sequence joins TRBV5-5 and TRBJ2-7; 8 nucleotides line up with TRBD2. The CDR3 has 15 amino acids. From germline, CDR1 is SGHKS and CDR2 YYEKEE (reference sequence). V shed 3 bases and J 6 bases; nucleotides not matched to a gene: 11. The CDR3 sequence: CASSSAGARASEQYF. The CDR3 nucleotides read TGTGCCAGCAGCTCAGCGGGGGCCAGGGCCAGCGAGCAGTACTTC.

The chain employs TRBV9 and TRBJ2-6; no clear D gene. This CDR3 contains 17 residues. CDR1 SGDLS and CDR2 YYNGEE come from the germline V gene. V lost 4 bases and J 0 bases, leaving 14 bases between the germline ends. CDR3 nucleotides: TGTGCCAGCAGCACCCCCCTAGGTATCTCTGGGGCCAACGTCCTGACTTTC. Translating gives CASSTPLGISGANVLTF.

The CDR3, as DNA: TGTGCCAGCAGTCCTCTACAACTAGGTGGGAATGAGCAGTTCTTC. This translates into CASSPLQLGGNEQFF. The chain carries TRBV6-1 and TRBJ2-1; TRBD2 is a possible D gene (5 bases). The CDR3 has 15 amino acids. The ends were cut back, 5 bases at V and 7 bases at J, with 18 bases in the middle. Germline loops: CDR1 MNHNS, CDR2 SASEGT.

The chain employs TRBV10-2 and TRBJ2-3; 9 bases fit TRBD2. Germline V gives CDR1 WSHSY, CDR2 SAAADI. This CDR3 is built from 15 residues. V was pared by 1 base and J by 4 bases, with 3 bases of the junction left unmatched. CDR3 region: CASSELAGAADTQYF. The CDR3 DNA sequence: TGCGCCAGCAGTGAGTTAGCGGGAGCAGCAGATACGCAGTATTTT.

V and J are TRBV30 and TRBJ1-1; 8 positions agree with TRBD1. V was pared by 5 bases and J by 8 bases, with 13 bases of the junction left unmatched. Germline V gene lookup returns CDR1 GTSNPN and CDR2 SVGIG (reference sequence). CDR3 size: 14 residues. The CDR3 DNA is TGTGCCTGGGGTGCTGGACAGGGTCAAGGAGAAGCTTTCTTT. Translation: CAWGAGQGQGEAFF.

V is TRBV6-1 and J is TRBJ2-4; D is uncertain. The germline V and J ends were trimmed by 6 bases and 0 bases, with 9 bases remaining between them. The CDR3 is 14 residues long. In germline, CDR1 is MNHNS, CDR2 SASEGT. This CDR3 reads CASRETTAKNIQYF. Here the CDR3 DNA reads TGTGCCAGCAGAGAAACAACAGCCAAAAACATTCAGTACTTC.

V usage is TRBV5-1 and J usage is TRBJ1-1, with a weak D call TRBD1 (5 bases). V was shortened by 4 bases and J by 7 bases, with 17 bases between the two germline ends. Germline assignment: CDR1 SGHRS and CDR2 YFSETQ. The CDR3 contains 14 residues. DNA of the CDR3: TGCGCCAGCAGCCCTAACCGGGGGGTGGATGAAGCTTTCTTT. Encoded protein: CASSPNRGVDEAFF.

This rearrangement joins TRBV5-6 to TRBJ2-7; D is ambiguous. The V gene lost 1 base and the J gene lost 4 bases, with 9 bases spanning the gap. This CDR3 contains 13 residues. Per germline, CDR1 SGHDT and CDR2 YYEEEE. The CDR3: CASSLMSMYEQYF. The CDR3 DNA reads TGTGCCAGCAGCTTGATGAGTATGTACGAGCAGTACTTC.

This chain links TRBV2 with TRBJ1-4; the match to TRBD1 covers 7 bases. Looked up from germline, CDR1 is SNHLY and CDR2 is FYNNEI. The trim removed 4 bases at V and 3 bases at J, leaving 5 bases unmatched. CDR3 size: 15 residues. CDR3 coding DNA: TGTGCCAGCAGTGTAGGGGGCGCAGCTAATGAAAAACTGTTTTTT. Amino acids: CASSVGGAANEKLFF.

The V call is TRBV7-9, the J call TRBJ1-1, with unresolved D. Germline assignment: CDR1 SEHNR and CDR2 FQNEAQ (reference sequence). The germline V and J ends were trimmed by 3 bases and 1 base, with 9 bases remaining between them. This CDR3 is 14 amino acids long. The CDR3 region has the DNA TGTGCCAGCAGCTTTGGTGCAGGGAACACTGAAGCTTTCTTT. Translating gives CASSFGAGNTEAFF.

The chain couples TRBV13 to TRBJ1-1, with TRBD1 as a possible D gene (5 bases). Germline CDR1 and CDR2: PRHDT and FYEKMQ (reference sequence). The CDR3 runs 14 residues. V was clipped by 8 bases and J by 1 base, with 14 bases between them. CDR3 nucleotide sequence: TGTGCCAGCCTCCGGGGGTGGGGGAACACTGAAGCTTTCTTT. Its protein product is CASLRGWGNTEAFF.

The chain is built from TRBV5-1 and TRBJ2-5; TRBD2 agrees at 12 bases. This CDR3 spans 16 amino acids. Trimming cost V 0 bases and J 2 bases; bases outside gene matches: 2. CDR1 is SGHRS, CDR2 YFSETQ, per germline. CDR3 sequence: CASSLVLAGGQETQYF. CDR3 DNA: TGCGCCAGCAGCTTGGTCCTAGCGGGGGGGCAAGAGACCCAGTACTTC.

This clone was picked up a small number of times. The DNA of the CDR3 is TGTGCCAGCAGCTTGTTCCCGGGACAGGGGCGGAAAAATGAAAAACTGTTTTTT. Translation: CASSLFPGQGRKNEKLFF. The chain uses TRBV7-6 and TRBJ1-4; TRBD1 agrees at 10 bases. Trimming removed 3 bases from V and 5 bases from J; junction bases left unmatched: 12. CDR3 size: 18 residues. Germline lookup yields CDR1 SGHVS and CDR2 FNYEAQ.

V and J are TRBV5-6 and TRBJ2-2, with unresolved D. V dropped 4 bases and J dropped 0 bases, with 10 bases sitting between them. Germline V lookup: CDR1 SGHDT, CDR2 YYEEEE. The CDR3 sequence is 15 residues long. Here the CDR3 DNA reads TGTGCCAGCAGCCGTACAGCCGCGAACACCGGGGAGCTGTTTTTT. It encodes CASSRTAANTGELFF.

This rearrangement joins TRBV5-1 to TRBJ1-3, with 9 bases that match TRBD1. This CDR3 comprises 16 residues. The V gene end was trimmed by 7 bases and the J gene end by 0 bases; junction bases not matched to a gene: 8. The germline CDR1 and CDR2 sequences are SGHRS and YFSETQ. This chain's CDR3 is CASGQGPLYSGNTIYF. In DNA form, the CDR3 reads TGCGCCAGCGGACAGGGGCCCCTATACTCTGGAAACACCATATATTTT.